What follows are 9 T cell receptor beta chains derived from one specimen sequenced in a study of blood T cell repertoires in COVID-19. Clones were read by immunoSEQ multiplex PCR, and TCRdb kept only the in-frame ones, dropping some. Altogether approximately 200,000 clones are present, approximately 83% being singletons, with the ten largest covering roughly 7.4%. What was sequenced was peripheral blood. The origin of the receptors is a woman aged 45-60 years with acute or convalescent COVID-19.

This clone has a single count. The chain couples TRBV27 to TRBJ1-5; 8 nucleotides line up with TRBD1. Unmatched junction bases numbered 16, after V lost 4 bases and J lost 2 bases. CDR3 length equals 19 residues. Germline V lookup: CDR1 MNHEY, CDR2 SMNVEV (reference sequence). The CDR3 spells CASSSKAQGQGSGNQPQHF. The CDR3 DNA sequence: TGTGCCAGCAGTTCAAAAGCACAAGGACAGGGTTCGGGCAATCAGCCCCAGCATTTT.

This chain joins TRBV9 and TRBJ2-7, with 13 positions matching TRBD2. V trimming: 3 bases; J trimming: 7 bases; junction bases outside the gene matches: 4. The CDR3 spans 14 residues. Germline CDR1 is SGDLS and CDR2 is YYNGEE. CDR3 protein: CASSEGLAGREQYF. Here the CDR3 DNA reads TGTGCCAGCAGCGAGGGACTAGCGGGGCGGGAGCAGTACTTC.

This clone was recorded only once. This chain connects TRBV6-5 to TRBJ2-7; tentative D call: TRBD2 (6 bases). The V gene lost 8 bases and the J gene lost 1 base, with 15 bases spanning the gap. In germline, CDR1 is MNHEY, CDR2 SVGAGI. The CDR3 is made up of 14 amino acids. CDR3 nucleotide sequence: TGTGCCAGCCAAATCTTAGCGGAGTCCTACGAGCAGTACTTC. It specifies CASQILAESYEQYF.

The chain links TRBV19 to TRBJ2-2; TRBD2 agrees at 7 bases. The CDR3 totals 16 residues. Germline CDR1 and CDR2: LNHDA and SQIVND (reference sequence). The trim removed 3 bases at V and 0 bases at J, leaving 4 bases unmatched. The CDR3 reads CASSILAGANTGELFF. The CDR3 region has the DNA TGTGCCAGTAGTATTTTGGCGGGAGCGAACACCGGGGAGCTGTTTTTT.

V gene TRBV7-9 combines with J gene TRBJ1-2; 7 bases are a match to TRBD1. Germline V lookup: CDR1 SEHNR, CDR2 FQNEAQ (reference sequence). There are 16 residues in the CDR3. Trimming at V came to 5 bases and at J to 1 base, leaving 10 bases not matched to a gene. Here the CDR3 reads CASSRLTGALNYGYTF. CDR3 bases: TGTGCCAGCAGCCGACTAACAGGGGCCCTTAACTATGGCTACACCTTC.

V gene TRBV18 combines with J gene TRBJ2-2; TRBD2 agrees at 7 bases. This CDR3 contains 14 residues. Trimming took 3 bases from V and 4 from J; bases not matched to a gene: 2. Germline loops: CDR1 KGHSH, CDR2 LQKENI. CDR3 DNA sequence: TGTGCCAGCTCACCCCCGGGGGGCACCGGGGAGCTGTTTTTT. Translating gives CASSPPGGTGELFF.

This clone was picked up a small number of times. Other DNA sequences in the same sample also yield this CDR3. The chain employs TRBV18 and TRBJ2-7; D may be TRBD1 (6 bases). This CDR3 contains 14 residues. The germline V gene has CDR1 KGHSH and CDR2 LQKENI. V lost 0 bases and J 3 bases, leaving 9 bases between the germline ends. The DNA of the CDR3 is TGTGCCAGCTCACCACCCGGACAGTACTACGAGCAGTACTTC. It codes for CASSPPGQYYEQYF.

This clone was detected only a few times. The chain has TRBV2 and TRBJ1-5; perhaps TRBD1 as D (6 bases). Germline-derived CDR1 and CDR2 are SNHLY and FYNNEI. With 2 bases removed from V and 4 bases from J, the gap between germline ends came to 12 bases. The length of the CDR3 is 15 residues. The CDR3 region is CASSEIRTANQPQHF. In DNA form, the CDR3 reads TGTGCCAGCAGTGAAATCCGGACAGCTAATCAGCCCCAGCATTTT. The entire variable domain, with the rest obtained from reference TRBV2 and TRBJ1-5, is as follows: EPEVTQTPSHQVTQMGQEVILRCVPISNHLYFYWYRQILGQKVEFLVSFYNNEISEKSEIFDDQFSVERPDGSNFTLKIRSTKLEDSAMYFCASSEIRTANQPQHFGDGTRLSIL.

This clone came up once. The V and J genes are TRBV5-4 and TRBJ1-2; D may be TRBD1 (5 bases). Germline assignment: CDR1 SGHNT and CDR2 YYREEE (reference sequence). This CDR3 is 13 amino acids long. V was cut by 5 bases and J by 4 bases, with 12 bases left in between. Here the CDR3 reads CASRSDRAYGYTF. DNA of the CDR3: TGTGCCAGCAGATCCGACAGAGCCTATGGCTACACCTTC. The whole variable domain, remainder taken from reference TRBV5-4 and TRBJ1-2, is ETGVTQSPTHLIKTRGQQVTLRCSSQSGHNTVSWYQQALGQGPQFIFQYYREEENGRGNFPPRFSGLQFPNYSSELNVNALELDDSALYLCASRSDRAYGYTFGSGTRLTVV.